The 20 T cell receptor beta chains in this list originate from one sample, sequenced in a study of blood T cell repertoires in COVID-19. Measured with immunoSEQ multiplex PCR; TCRdb has only the in-frame clones, and not every one. This sample has approximately 40,000 clones, with approximately 88% found just once. The sequencing sample was made of peripheral blood. The receptors originated from a woman in her 70s with acute or convalescent COVID-19.

This clone was seen a handful of times. V usage is TRBV12-3 or TRBV12-4 and J usage is TRBJ1-1; D uncertain. The V and J ends lost 6 bases and 6 bases respectively, with 8 bases between them. CDR3 size: 11 residues. CDR3 DNA sequence: TGTGCCAGCAGCAACCGGGCTGAAGCTTTCTTT. Translation gives CASSNRAEAFF.

The rearrangement joins TRBV7-9 to TRBJ1-1; possible D gene TRBD1, 5 bases. CDR1 and CDR2 (germline): SEHNR, FQNEAQ (reference sequence). CDR3 length equals 15 residues. Trimming took 1 base from V and 5 from J, leaving 14 bases between them. CDR3 amino acids: CASSLGTNRGTEAFF. Here the CDR3 DNA reads TGTGCCAGCAGCTTAGGGACGAACCGGGGGACTGAAGCTTTCTTT.

The chain recombines TRBV7-2 with TRBJ1-5; a possible D gene is TRBD1 (5 bases). CDR1 is SGHTA, CDR2 FQGNSA, per germline. This CDR3 comprises 14 residues. Deletions cut 5 bases from V and 0 bases from J, with 8 bases between. CDR3 residues: CASSPRDSNQPQHF. The CDR3 coding sequence is TGTGCCAGCAGCCCCAGGGATAGCAATCAGCCCCAGCATTTT.

The rearrangement links TRBV6-5 to TRBJ1-1; D unclear. Germline V gene lookup returns CDR1 MNHEY and CDR2 SVGAGI. Trimming stripped 0 bases from V and 6 bases from J, with 14 bases between. This CDR3 spans 15 amino acids. The CDR3 loop reads CASSYSFEEGSEAFF. The DNA of the CDR3 is TGTGCCAGCAGTTACTCGTTCGAGGAAGGCTCTGAAGCTTTCTTT.

V is TRBV7-2 and J is TRBJ1-3; TRBD1 might be the D (5 bases). Per the germline V gene, CDR1 is SGHTA and CDR2 is FQGNSA. The CDR3 has 14 amino acids. V lost 5 bases to trimming and J lost 4 bases, with 12 bases between them. The CDR3 spells CASSLDRGGNTIYF. CDR3 sequence (DNA): TGTGCCAGCAGCCTAGACCGGGGGGGAAACACCATATATTTT.

This rearrangement joins TRBV13 to TRBJ1-1, with D tentatively TRBD1 (6 bases). Trimming removed 5 bases from V and 1 base from J, with 11 bases in between. The CDR3 is 14 amino acids. The germline gives CDR1 PRHDT, CDR2 FYEKMQ (reference sequence). The CDR3 is CASSPGQSNTEAFF. The DNA for the CDR3 is TGTGCCAGCAGCCCCGGACAGTCGAACACTGAAGCTTTCTTT.

The chain employs TRBV28 and TRBJ2-2; 8 bases map to TRBD2. Germline CDR1 and CDR2: MDHEN and SYDVKM. J lost 7 bases, V lost 1 base, and 5 bases had no gene match. CDR3 length: 15 amino acids. CDR3 amino acids: CASSLSLAGNGELFF. The DNA for the CDR3 is TGTGCCAGCAGTTTATCCCTAGCGGGTAACGGGGAGCTGTTTTTT.

This clone has only one observation. The rearrangement uses TRBV28 and TRBJ2-1; 16 bases line up with TRBD2. The germline gives CDR1 MDHEN, CDR2 SYDVKM. With 6 bases clipped from V and 6 bases from J, the junction kept 2 bases outside the gene matches. CDR3 length: 15 residues. DNA for the CDR3: TGTGCCAGCAGCGGGACTAGCGGGAGGGGCAATGAGCAGTTCTTC. Encoded protein: CASSGTSGRGNEQFF.

The chain links TRBV15 to TRBJ2-4; TRBD2 is a possible D gene (5 bases). This CDR3 contains 16 residues. V was trimmed by 0 bases and J by 2 bases, leaving 11 bases between them. Germline V gives CDR1 LNHNV, CDR2 YYDKDF (reference sequence). DNA of the CDR3: TGTGCCACCAGCAGAGAATCTGGGAGTTCCAAAAACATTCAGTACTTC. It encodes CATSRESGSSKNIQYF.

This clone has just one count. V is TRBV28 and J is TRBJ2-4; D remains unclear. CDR1 is MDHEN, CDR2 SYDVKM, per germline. V lost 6 bases and J 0 bases, leaving 15 bases between the germline ends. CDR3 length: 16 amino acids. CDR3 in amino acids: CASSLAASLAKNIQYF. CDR3 coding DNA: TGTGCCAGCAGCCTTGCGGCATCGCTAGCCAAAAACATTCAGTACTTC.

This clone was counted a single time. The chain joins TRBV12-3 or TRBV12-4 to TRBJ2-1; D unclear. Trimming removed 5 bases from V and 3 bases from J, with 5 bases in between. CDR3 length: 12 residues. CDR3 bases: TGTGCCAGCAGTGTCAACTACAATGAGCAGTTCTTC. Translated, it gives CASSVNYNEQFF.

The DNA of the CDR3 is TGTGCCAGCAGCTTAGCGGGAGTCCCTAATGAAAAACTGTTTTTT. Translated: CASSLAGVPNEKLFF. This chain uses TRBV7-2 with TRBJ1-4; D is uncertain. In germline, CDR1 is SGHTA, CDR2 FQGNSA. The V end lost 0 bases, the J end lost 3 bases, and 8 bases lay between the germline ends. There are 15 residues in the CDR3.

J is TRBJ1-1 and V is TRBV14; D might be TRBD1 (6 bases). The ends were cut back, 0 bases at V and 4 bases at J, with 12 bases in the middle. CDR1 and CDR2 from the germline V gene are SGHDN and FVKESK. The CDR3 contains 15 residues. The CDR3 coding sequence is TGTGCCAGCAGCCAAGAAGGGCAGGGGTTCACTGAAGCTTTCTTT. Translated, it gives CASSQEGQGFTEAFF.

This rearrangement joins TRBV24-1 to TRBJ2-1, with 12 bases aligning to TRBD2. The J segment lost 9 bases and the V segment lost 3 bases, leaving 11 bases of the junction unmatched. CDR3 length: 17 amino acids. The V gene's germline CDR1 is KGHDR and CDR2 SFDVKD. Here the CDR3 reads CATSDTASGRGAVEQFF. The CDR3 DNA follows: TGTGCCACCAGTGATACAGCTAGCGGGAGGGGAGCGGTTGAGCAGTTCTTC.

This chain connects TRBV7-8 to TRBJ2-7, with D possibly matching TRBD2 (6 bases). This CDR3 contains 15 residues. Germline V gene data show CDR1 as SGHVS and CDR2 as FQNEAQ. Trimming pared 0 bases from V and 4 bases from J, leaving 13 bases between. DNA of the CDR3: TGTGCCAGCAGCTTAGCGGGGGGAAATGTTTACGAGCAGTACGTC. Protein sequence: CASSLAGGNVYEQYV.

V is TRBV7-2 and J is TRBJ1-1; 9 positions match TRBD1. Germline trimming cut 3 bases from V and 1 base from J; bases unmatched to any gene: 3. The CDR3 contains 15 residues. Germline V gene lookup returns CDR1 SGHTA and CDR2 FQGNSA. CDR3 bases: TGTGCCAGCAGCTTTAAGACAGGGGGGAACACTGAAGCTTTCTTT. As protein: CASSFKTGGNTEAFF. Looking up the rest from reference TRBV7-2 and TRBJ1-1 gives the full variable domain: GAGVSQSPSNKVTEKGKDVELRCDPISGHTALYWYRQSLGQGLEFLIYFQGNSAPDKSGLPSDRFSAERTGGSVSTLTIQRTQQEDSAVYLCASSFKTGGNTEAFFGQGTRLTVV.

V is TRBV19 and J is TRBJ1-5; TRBD1 matches 7 bases. There are 18 residues in the CDR3. V lost 8 bases and J lost 0; bases outside the gene matches: 16. Looked up from germline, CDR1 is LNHDA and CDR2 is SQIVND (reference sequence). The CDR3 region has the DNA TGTGCCAGTGGTCCGTCGACAGGGAACGGCTATAGCAATCAGCCCCAGCATTTT. This translates into CASGPSTGNGYSNQPQHF.

The chain is built from TRBV9 and TRBJ1-3; 11 bases fit TRBD1. The CDR3 totals 16 residues. J gave up 3 bases and V 3 bases, and 5 bases lay outside the gene matches. Germline loops: CDR1 SGDLS, CDR2 YYNGEE. This CDR3 reads CASSARTGGYGNTIYF. The CDR3 nucleotides read TGTGCCAGCAGCGCCCGGACAGGGGGCTATGGAAACACCATATATTTT.

This clone showed up just once. The chain uses TRBV9 and TRBJ2-3, with D perhaps matching TRBD2 (6 bases). This CDR3 region has 15 residues. Germline assignment: CDR1 SGDLS and CDR2 YYNGEE. V lost 3 bases and J 3 bases, leaving 14 bases between the germline ends. CDR3 sequence: CASSGLRGGTDTQYF. The CDR3 nucleotides are TGTGCCAGCAGCGGCTTGCGGGGCGGGACAGATACGCAGTATTTT. Complete variable domain (other parts from reference TRBV9 and TRBJ2-3): DSGVTQTPKHLITATGQRVTLRCSPRSGDLSVYWYQQSLDQGLQFLIQYYNGEERAKGNILERFSAQQFPDLHSELNLSSLELGDSALYFCASSGLRGGTDTQYFGPGTRLTVL.

This chain joins TRBV24-1 and TRBJ2-1, with unresolved D. The germline CDR1 and CDR2 sequences are KGHDR and SFDVKD. The V and J ends lost 0 bases and 5 bases respectively, with 10 bases between them. The CDR3 has 15 residues. The CDR3 DNA follows: TGTGCCACCAGTGATTTGAGGAGTCGGAACAATGAGCAGTTCTTC. This gives the protein CATSDLRSRNNEQFF.